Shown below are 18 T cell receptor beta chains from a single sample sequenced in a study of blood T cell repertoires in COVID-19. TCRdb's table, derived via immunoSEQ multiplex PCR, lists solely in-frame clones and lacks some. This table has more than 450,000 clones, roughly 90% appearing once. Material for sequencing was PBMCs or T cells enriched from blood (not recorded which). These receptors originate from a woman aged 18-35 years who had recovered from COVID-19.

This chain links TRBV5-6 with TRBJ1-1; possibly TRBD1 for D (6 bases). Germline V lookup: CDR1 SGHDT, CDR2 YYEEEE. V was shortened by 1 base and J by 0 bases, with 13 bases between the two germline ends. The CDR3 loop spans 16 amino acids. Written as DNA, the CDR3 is TGTGCCAGCAGCTTGAAGGGGGGGACCTTGAACACTGAAGCTTTCTTT. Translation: CASSLKGGTLNTEAFF. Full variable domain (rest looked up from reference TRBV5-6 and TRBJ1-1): DAGVTQSPTHLIKTRGQQVTLRCSPKSGHDTVSWYQQALGQGPQFIFQYYEEEERQRGNFPDRFSGHQFPNYSSELNVNALLLGDSALYLCASSLKGGTLNTEAFFGQGTRLTVV.

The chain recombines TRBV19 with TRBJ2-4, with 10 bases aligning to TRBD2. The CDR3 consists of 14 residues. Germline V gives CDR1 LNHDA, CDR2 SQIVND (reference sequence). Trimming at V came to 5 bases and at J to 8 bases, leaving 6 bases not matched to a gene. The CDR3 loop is CASSPAGGRDIQYF. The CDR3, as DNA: TGTGCCAGTAGTCCAGCGGGGGGGCGAGACATTCAGTACTTC. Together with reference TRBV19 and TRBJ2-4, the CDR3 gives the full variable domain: DGGITQSPKYLFRKEGQNVTLSCEQNLNHDAMYWYRQDPGQGLRLIYYSQIVNDFQKGDIAEGYSVSREKKESFPLTVTSAQKNPTAFYLCASSPAGGRDIQYFGAGTRLSVL.

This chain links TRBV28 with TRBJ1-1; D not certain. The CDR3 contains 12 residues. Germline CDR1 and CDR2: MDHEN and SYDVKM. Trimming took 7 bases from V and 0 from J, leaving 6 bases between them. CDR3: CASTSMNTEAFF. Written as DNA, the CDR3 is TGTGCCAGCACGAGCATGAACACTGAAGCTTTCTTT.

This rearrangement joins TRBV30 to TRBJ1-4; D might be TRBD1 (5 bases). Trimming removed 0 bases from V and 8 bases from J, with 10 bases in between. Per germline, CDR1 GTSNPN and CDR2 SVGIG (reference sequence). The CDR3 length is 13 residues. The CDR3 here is CAWSVGAGEKLFF. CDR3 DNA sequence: TGTGCCTGGAGTGTTGGGGCTGGGGAAAAACTGTTTTTT.

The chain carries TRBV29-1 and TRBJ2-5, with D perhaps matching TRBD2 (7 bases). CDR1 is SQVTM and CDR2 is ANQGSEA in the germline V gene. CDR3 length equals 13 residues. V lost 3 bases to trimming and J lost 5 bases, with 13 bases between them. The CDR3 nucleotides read TGCAGCGTTGAGAGAGGGGGAGGGGAGACCCAGTACTTC. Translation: CSVERGGGETQYF.

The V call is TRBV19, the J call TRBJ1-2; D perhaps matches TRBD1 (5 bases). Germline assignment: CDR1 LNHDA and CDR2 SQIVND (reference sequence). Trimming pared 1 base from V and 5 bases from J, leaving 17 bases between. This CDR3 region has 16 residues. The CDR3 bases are TGTGCCAGTAGTATAGGAAACAGGCCTTCCGAGTATGGCTACACCTTC. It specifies CASSIGNRPSEYGYTF.

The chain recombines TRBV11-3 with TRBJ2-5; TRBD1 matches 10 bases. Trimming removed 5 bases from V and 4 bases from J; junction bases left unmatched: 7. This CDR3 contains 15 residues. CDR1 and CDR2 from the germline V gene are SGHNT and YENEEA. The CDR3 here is CASSEAGTGAETQYF. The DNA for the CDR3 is TGTGCCAGCAGCGAGGCCGGGACAGGGGCAGAGACCCAGTACTTC.

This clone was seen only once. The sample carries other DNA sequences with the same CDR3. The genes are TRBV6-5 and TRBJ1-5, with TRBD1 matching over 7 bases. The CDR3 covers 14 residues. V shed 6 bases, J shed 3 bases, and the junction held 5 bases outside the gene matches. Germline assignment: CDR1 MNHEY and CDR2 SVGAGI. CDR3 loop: CASRPTGDNQPQHF. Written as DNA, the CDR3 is TGTGCCAGCAGACCTACAGGGGACAATCAGCCCCAGCATTTT.

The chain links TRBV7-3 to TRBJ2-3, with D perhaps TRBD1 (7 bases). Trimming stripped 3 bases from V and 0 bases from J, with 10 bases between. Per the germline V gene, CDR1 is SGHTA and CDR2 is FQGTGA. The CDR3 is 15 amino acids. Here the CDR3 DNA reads TGTGCCAGCAGCTTGACAGGGACTAGCACAGATACGCAGTATTTT. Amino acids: CASSLTGTSTDTQYF.

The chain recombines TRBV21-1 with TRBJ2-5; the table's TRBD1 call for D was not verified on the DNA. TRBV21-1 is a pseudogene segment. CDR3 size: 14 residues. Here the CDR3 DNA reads TGTGCCAGCAGTGGAGACAGGGTCAAAGAGACCCAGTACTTC. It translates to CASSGDRVKETQYF.

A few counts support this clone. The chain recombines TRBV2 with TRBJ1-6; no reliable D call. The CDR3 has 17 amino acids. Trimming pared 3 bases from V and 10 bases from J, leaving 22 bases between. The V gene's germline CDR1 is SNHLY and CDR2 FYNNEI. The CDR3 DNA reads TGTGCCAGCAGTGAGGAGAGCTGGAGGCTTCTCGGGTCACCCCTCCACTTT. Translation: CASSEESWRLLGSPLHF.

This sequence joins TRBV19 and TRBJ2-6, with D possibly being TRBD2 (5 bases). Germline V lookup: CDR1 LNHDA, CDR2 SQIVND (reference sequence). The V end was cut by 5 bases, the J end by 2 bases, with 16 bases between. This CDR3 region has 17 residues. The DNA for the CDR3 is TGTGCCAGTAGTCACGGGGTGGAAGGCCCTGGGGCCAACGTCCTGACTTTC. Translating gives CASSHGVEGPGANVLTF.

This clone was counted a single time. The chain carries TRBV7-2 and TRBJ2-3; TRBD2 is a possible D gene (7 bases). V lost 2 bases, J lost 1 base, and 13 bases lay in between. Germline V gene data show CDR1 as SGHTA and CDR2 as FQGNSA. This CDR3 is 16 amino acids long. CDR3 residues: CASSLWGGPGTDTQYF. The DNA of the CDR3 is TGTGCCAGCAGCTTATGGGGGGGGCCCGGCACAGATACGCAGTATTTT.

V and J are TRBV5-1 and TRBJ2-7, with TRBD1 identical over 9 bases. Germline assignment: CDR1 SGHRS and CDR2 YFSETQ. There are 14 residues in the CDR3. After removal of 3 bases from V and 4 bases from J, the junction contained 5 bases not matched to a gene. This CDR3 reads CASSWGTGTYEQYF. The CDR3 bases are TGCGCCAGCAGCTGGGGGACAGGGACGTACGAGCAGTACTTC.

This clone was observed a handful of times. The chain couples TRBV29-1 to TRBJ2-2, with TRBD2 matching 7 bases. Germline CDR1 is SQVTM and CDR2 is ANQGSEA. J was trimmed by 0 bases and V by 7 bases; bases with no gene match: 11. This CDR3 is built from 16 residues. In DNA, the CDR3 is TGCAGCGCAGGACGCAGGGAGGGGCCGAACACCGGGGAGCTGTTTTTT. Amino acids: CSAGRREGPNTGELFF.

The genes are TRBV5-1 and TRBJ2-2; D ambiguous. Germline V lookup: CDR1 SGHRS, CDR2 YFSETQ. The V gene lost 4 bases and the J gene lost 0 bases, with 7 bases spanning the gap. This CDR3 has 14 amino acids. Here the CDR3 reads CASSLPANTGELFF. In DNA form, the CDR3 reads TGCGCCAGCAGCCTCCCCGCGAACACCGGGGAGCTGTTTTTT.

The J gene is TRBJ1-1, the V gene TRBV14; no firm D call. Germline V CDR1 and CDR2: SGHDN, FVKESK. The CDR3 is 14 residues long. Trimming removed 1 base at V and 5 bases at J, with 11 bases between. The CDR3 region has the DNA TGTGCCAGCAGCCAAGGGGAGCTCGAGACTGAAGCTTTCTTT. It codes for CASSQGELETEAFF. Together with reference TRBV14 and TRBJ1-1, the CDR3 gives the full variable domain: EAGVTQFPSHSVIEKGQTVTLRCDPISGHDNLYWYRRVMGKEIKFLLHFVKESKQDESGMPNNRFLAERTGGTYSTLKVQPAELEDSGVYFCASSQGELETEAFFGQGTRLTVV.

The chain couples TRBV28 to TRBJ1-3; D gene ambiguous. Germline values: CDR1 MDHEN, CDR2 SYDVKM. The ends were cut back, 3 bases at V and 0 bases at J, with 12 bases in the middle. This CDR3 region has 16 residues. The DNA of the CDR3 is TGTGCCAGCAGTTTCATGGGCGCTTACTCTGGAAACACCATATATTTT. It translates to CASSFMGAYSGNTIYF.